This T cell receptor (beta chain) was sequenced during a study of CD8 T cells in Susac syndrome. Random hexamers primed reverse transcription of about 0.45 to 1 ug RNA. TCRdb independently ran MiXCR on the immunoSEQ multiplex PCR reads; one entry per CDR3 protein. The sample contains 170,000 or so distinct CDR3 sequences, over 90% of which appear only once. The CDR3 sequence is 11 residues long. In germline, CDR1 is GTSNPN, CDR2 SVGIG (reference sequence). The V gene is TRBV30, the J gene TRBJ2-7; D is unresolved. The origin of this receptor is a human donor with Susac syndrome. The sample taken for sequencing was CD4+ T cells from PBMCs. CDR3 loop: CGLSFLGEQYF. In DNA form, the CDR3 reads TGTGGCCTCTCTTTCCTGGGCGAGCAGTACTTC.